This TCR beta chain appears in the sequencing data of a study of blood T cell repertoires in COVID-19 (dated by TCRdb to 2020 to 2022). Background on the whole study: Collaborator samples came from the United States, Italy and Spain and covered acute and convalescent phases of COVID-19. The material from the prospective study consisted of cDNA or gDNA derived from T cells, B-cell-depleted T cells, or PBMCs. The dataset comprised deeply sampled blood TCRbeta repertoires from subjects exposed to, actively infected with, or recovered from COVID-19. The repertoires were released in a freely available public database intended as a resource for research on the immune response to SARS-CoV-2. Samples came from the ongoing ImmuneRACE study (first 160 participants) plus 1,254 subjects from 6 global collaborators. The sample metadata nearly always contained a de-identified subject ID, COVID-19 status, age in years and sex. Where available, HLA class I and class II types were taken from metadata supplied by the sample provider and were not determined by assay-based typing.

The immunoSEQ Assay, a bias-controlled multiplex PCR, was used to amplify TCRbeta CDR3 regions from genomic DNA. The study's processing was this. The number of nucleated cells in each sample was estimated from the amplification of reference gene primers within the assay. Sequence reads were collapsed and filtered to measure the absolute abundance of every unique TCRbeta CDR3 rearrangement. For each sample, productive Simpson clonality was calculated by taking the square root of Simpson's diversity index across productive rearrangements. The source is immuneACCESS, and TCRdb retained only in-frame sequences with V and J called. Part of the clones is not carried over; for the studies checked, unresolved V genes explain less than half of this, and the remainder is unexplained. V and J calls and clone size are those listed in that table; D and trimming were worked out from the DNA. The sample table shows about 110,000 clones, and 71% are seen once. Around 0.92% of the sample is held by the ten biggest clonotypes.

This clone has just one count. Its antigen remains unidentified. It has no much larger one-base neighbor in the sample; base qualities were not kept. Collaborating institutions collected whole blood in K2EDTA tubes following their own protocols. Collaborator samples were shipped for TCRbeta analysis as frozen whole blood, isolated PBMCs, or DNA extracted from either sample type. The CDR3 numbers 20 residues from cysteine through phenylalanine. Of all the DNA, just the CDR3 is kept, 60 bases in frame from base 1. CDR1 MNHNY and CDR2 SVGAGI are derived from the germline V gene (reference sequence). At the junction V is shortened by 5 bases and J by 0 bases, with 28 bases in between. General study outcomes and caveats: How much clinical and demographic metadata was included differed by source and by participant, and the metadata was provided uncurated.

The chain is made from TRBV6-6 and TRBJ1-1; a tentative D match to TRBD1 spans 6 bases. The sample comprised peripheral blood. This TCR came from a human donor with acute or convalescent COVID-19. The donor label of this sample is uncertain. The DNA sequence is given as TGTGCCAGCAGTCGTAGGCTTGACAGGAGCCTACGAAGCATGAACACTGAAGCTTTCTTT. Translated, this gives CASSRRLDRSLRSMNTEAFF.